The 16 T cell receptor beta chains below were found in one sample sequenced in a study of blood T cells in healthy people across ages. Sample-barcoded 5' priming and a J-beta primer mix drove a second PCR of roughly 7 to 11 cycles. TCRdb re-derived calls from the 5' RACE reads in MiXCR, one entry per CDR3 protein. The sample holds hundreds of thousands of distinct CDR3 sequences, around 26% seen once. The sequenced sample consisted of blood. Receptor source: a woman of 80 years or more in good health.

Concerning this clonotype itself: Compared with germline, one end of the junction differs, possibly owing to a read error. The CDR3 bases are TGTGCCAGCAGTGAATGGGGTGGCCTCTACTATGGCTACACTTTC. Its translation is CASSEWGGLYYGYTF. V gene TRBV6-1 combines with J gene TRBJ1-2; D gene ambiguous. The CDR3 loop spans 15 amino acids. Per germline, CDR1 MNHNS and CDR2 SASEGT.

This clonotype was seen at least ten times. The rearrangement links TRBV12-3 or TRBV12-4 to TRBJ1-2; D gene uncertain. The CDR3 contains 17 residues. Trimming shortened V by 6 bases and J by 4 bases, and 24 bases separated the two germline ends. In nucleotides, the CDR3 is TGTGCCAGCAGCCAAACAGCCCACCAAACCCCTTTCTATGGCTACACCTTC. It codes for CASSQTAHQTPFYGYTF.

Ten or more counts support this clonotype. This chain uses TRBV3-1 with TRBJ2-5, with TRBD1 matching over 7 bases. Per germline, CDR1 LGHDT and CDR2 YNNKEL (reference sequence). Trimming at V came to 3 bases and at J to 5 bases, leaving 6 bases not matched to a gene. The CDR3 loop spans 14 amino acids. In nucleotides, the CDR3 is TGTGCCAGCAGCCATACAGGGGCCGGGGAGACCCAGTACTTC. Translation: CASSHTGAGETQYF.

Regarding this clonotype: At one end the junction does not follow the germline gene, possibly because of a read error. The gene calls are TRBV7-9 and TRBJ1-1; D is uncertain. Germline V gene data show CDR1 as SEHNR and CDR2 as FQNEAQ (reference sequence). CDR3 length equals 13 residues. The CDR3 coding sequence is TGTGCCAACAGCTCAGAGATGAACACTGAAGCTTTCTTT. Residues: CANSSEMNTEAFF.

The chain uses TRBV27 and TRBJ1-2, with 12 bases matching TRBD1. The CDR3 has 17 amino acids. Germline CDR1 is MNHEY and CDR2 is SMNVEV (reference sequence). The ends lost 0 bases at V and 2 bases at J; junction bases unmatched: 4. CDR3 sequence (DNA): TGTGCCAGCAGTTTATCGAGGGACAGGGGGCCCAACTATGGCTACACCTTC. Its translation is CASSLSRDRGPNYGYTF.

There are a few counts of this clonotype. This could be a read error, since a much larger clone is one nucleotide away. The chain employs TRBV25-1 and TRBJ2-5, with 7 bases that match TRBD1. This CDR3 comprises 13 residues. CDR1 MGHDK and CDR2 SYGVNS come from the germline V gene. V lost 6 bases, J lost 4 bases, and 5 bases stayed unmatched. As DNA, the CDR3 is TGTGCCAGCAGGGCGACAGGGAGAGAGACCCAGTACTTC. It codes for CASRATGRETQYF. Complete variable domain (other parts from reference TRBV25-1 and TRBJ2-5): EADIYQTPRYLVIGTGKKITLECSQTMGHDKMYWYQQDPGMELHLIHYSYGVNSTEKGDLSSESTVSRIRTEHFPLTLESARPSHTSQYLCASRATGRETQYFGPGTRLLVL.

This clonotype occurred a few times. One base away lies a much larger clone, so this may be a sequencing read error. The V and J genes are TRBV12-3 or TRBV12-4 and TRBJ2-1, with D maybe TRBD1 (6 bases). Between the trimmed V and J ends, which lost 5 bases and 3 bases, there was a span of 14 bases. There are 15 residues in the CDR3. As DNA, the CDR3 is TGTGCCAGCAGTCCGAACAGGGATAACTACAATGAGCAGTTCTTC. The encoded protein is CASSPNRDNYNEQFF.

This clonotype was found many times. The chain is built from TRBV6-2 or TRBV6-3 and TRBJ2-7; D may match TRBD1 or TRBD2 (5 bases each). In germline, CDR1 is MNHEY, CDR2 SVGEGT. V dropped 6 bases and J dropped 3 bases, with 15 bases sitting between them. The CDR3 extends over 14 amino acids. CDR3 coding DNA: TGTGCCAGCAGCCCGGGACGGAACATCTACGAGCAGTACTTC. The encoded protein is CASSPGRNIYEQYF.

A remark on this clonotype: The junction does not match germline at one end; this may be a read error. The CDR3 bases are TGCGCCAGCAGTTTTCGGGACTACGGGCAGTACTTC. Its protein product is CASSFRDYGQYF. The chain joins TRBV12-3 or TRBV12-4 to TRBJ2-4; the match to TRBD2 covers 7 bases. CDR3 length equals 12 residues.

As concerns this clonotype: One base away lies a much larger clone, so this may be a sequencing read error. The chain links TRBV12-3 or TRBV12-4 to TRBJ1-2; the match to TRBD1 covers 7 bases. V was clipped by 4 bases and J by 7 bases; unmatched bases: 9. The CDR3 covers 14 residues. Here the CDR3 reads CASSWGVPGGGYTF. CDR3 nucleotide sequence: TGTGCCAGCAGTTGGGGAGTCCCAGGGGGTGGCTACACCTTC.

This clonotype has at least ten counts. The rearrangement uses TRBV5-1 and TRBJ2-3, with D perhaps TRBD1 or TRBD2 (5 bases each). The CDR3 length is 15 residues. Trimming left V 4 bases short and J 1 base short, with 13 bases between. From germline, CDR1 is SGHRS and CDR2 YFSETQ. The CDR3 region has the DNA TGCGCCAGCAGCCCTCGGGGACCTGGCACAGATACGCAGTATTTT. Its protein product is CASSPRGPGTDTQYF.

This clonotype was detected ten times or more. A much more abundant neighbour one base away suggests this may be a read error. The rearrangement links TRBV12-3 or TRBV12-4 to TRBJ2-6; D unresolved. The CDR3 sequence is 14 residues long. The DNA of the CDR3 is TGTGCCAGCAGTCCCCTTTTGTGGGCCAACGTCCGGACTTTC. It is translated as CASSPLLWANVRTF.

V gene TRBV5-1 combines with J gene TRBJ2-5; tentatively, D is TRBD1 (5 bases). Germline-derived CDR1 and CDR2 are SGHRS and YFSETQ. The length of the CDR3 is 14 residues. V lost 3 bases and J lost 5, with 14 bases in between. The CDR3 loop reads CASSWGQQGETQYF. As DNA, the CDR3 is TGCGCCAGCAGCTGGGGCCAGCAGGGCGAGACCCAGTACTTC.

With regard to this clonotype: This may stem from a read error, because a much larger clone lies one nucleotide away. The V gene is TRBV20-1, the J gene TRBJ2-6; possibly TRBD1 for D (5 bases). Germline V gene sequence: CDR1 DFQATT, CDR2 SNEGSKA (reference sequence). This CDR3 contains 18 residues. In DNA, the CDR3 is TGCAGTGCTAGAGACGGCAGGGCACCCTTCTCTGGGGCCAACGTCCGGACTTTC. Translating gives CSARDGRAPFSGANVRTF.

The table lists this clonotype with many counts. The gene calls are TRBV18 and TRBJ2-1; 11 nucleotides agree with TRBD2. The CDR3 loop spans 16 amino acids. CDR1 is KGHSH and CDR2 is LQKENI in the germline V gene. J was trimmed by 6 bases and V by 3 bases; bases with no gene match: 7. CDR3 in DNA: TGTGCCAGCTCACCCCTTACTAGCGGGGGCCGCAATGAGCAGTTCTTC. It is translated as CASSPLTSGGRNEQFF.

This clonotype appeared many times. J is TRBJ2-1 and V is TRBV11-2; 8 bases align to TRBD1. The CDR3 loop spans 14 amino acids. The trim removed 3 bases at V and 9 bases at J, leaving 7 bases unmatched. Germline CDR1 and CDR2: SGHAT and FQNNGV. The chain's CDR3 is CASSFSTGGGEQFF. The CDR3 DNA reads as TGTGCCAGCAGCTTCAGTACAGGGGGTGGTGAGCAGTTCTTC. The full variable domain, in which reference TRBV11-2 and TRBJ2-1 provide the parts outside the CDR3, is EAGVAQSPRYKIIEKRQSVAFWCNPISGHATLYWYQQILGQGPKLLIQFQNNGVVDDSQLPKDRFSAERLKGVDSTLKIQPAKLEDSAVYLCASSFSTGGGEQFFGPGTRLTVL.